This TCR beta chain was profiled in a study of T cell responses to AZD1222 COVID-19 vaccine. About the study: Samples with a second dose at about 4 or about 12 weeks were pooled together.

The CDR3 covers 12 residues. The V gene's germline CDR1 is MNHNY and CDR2 SVGAGI (reference sequence). Trimming cost V 3 bases and J 8 bases, with 8 bases left between them. To note about this clone: Its antigen is unidentified.

Study-wide findings and caveats: Baseline serostatus was positive in only a handful of AZD1222 recipients. Vaccine-associated CD4 TCRs spanned spike, dominant at 160-218 and 743-854. Donor demographics were predominantly white British with a female majority; clonal diversity may be underestimated.

Produced via immunoSEQ multiplex PCR; TCRdb's table is partial and in-frame only. The table records more than 150,000 clones, around 90% of them present only once. V and J are TRBV6-6 and TRBJ2-1; no definite D call. Sequenced material: peripheral blood, taken on day 0 of AZD1222 vaccination. The TCR originated in an adult in good health. The CDR3 sequence: CASSYRDDEQFF. CDR3 nucleotides: TGTGCCAGCAGTTATAGGGATGATGAGCAGTTCTTC.